These T cell receptor beta chains were read from a single sample in a study of radiation and T cells in renal cell carcinoma. This table comes from immunoSEQ multiplex PCR, and its TCRdb copy is limited to in-frame clones, with some not included. Of 100,000 to 150,000 clones listed, roughly 80% were seen once; the top ten hold around 3%. The sequenced sample was blood, obtained from a patient whose treatment included radiotherapy and nephrectomy. The receptors here all came from a woman aged 55-69 years with renal cell carcinoma. CDR3s include the opening cysteine and the closing phenylalanine or tryptophan. A D gene is named only where the DNA matches it firmly. Not every row has a clone size; where given, it reads once, few, many or a size class.

>-|TRBJ2-2|-|TRBV5-4
CASSLNRVNTGELFF
TGTGCCAGCAGCTTGAACAGGGTGAACACCGGGGAGCTGTTTTTT
>TRBD1|TRBJ1-1|few|TRBV6-5
CASSQTGKANTEAFF
TGTGCCAGCAGTCAGACAGGGAAGGCAAACACTGAAGCTTTCTTT
>TRBD1|TRBJ2-1|-|TRBV4-3
CASSPRDRQGDEQFF
TGCGCCAGCAGCCCCCGGGACAGGCAAGGGGATGAGCAGTTCTTC
>TRBD2|TRBJ2-1|-|TRBV9
CASSDSGGAMNEQFF
TGTGCCAGCAGCGATAGCGGGGGGGCCATGAATGAGCAGTTCTTC
>-|TRBJ2-6|-|TRBV28
CASRPTGKGANVLTF
TGTGCCAGCAGACCCACAGGGAAAGGGGCCAACGTCCTGACTTTC
>-|TRBJ2-2|-|TRBV2
CASTKTDTGELFF
TGTGCCAGCACCAAGACGGACACCGGGGAGCTGTTTTTT
>-|TRBJ1-5|-|TRBV19
CASSKDRNQPQHF
TGTGCCAGTAGTAAGGACCGTAATCAGCCCCAGCATTTT
>TRBD1|TRBJ2-1|-|TRBV19
CASSTKVGDRGNEQFF
TGTGCCAGTAGTACCAAAGTTGGGGACAGGGGCAATGAGCAGTTCTTC
>-|TRBJ1-4|few|TRBV6-1
CASTQGYREKLFF
TGTGCCAGCACACAGGGATATCGGGAAAAACTGTTTTTT
>TRBD1|TRBJ1-3|-|TRBV28
CASSLVLSTGKGNTIYF
TGTGCCAGCAGTCTAGTACTCTCGACAGGGAAGGGAAACACCATATATTTT
>-|TRBJ1-1|-|TRBV28
CASSLILNTEAFF
TGTGCCAGCAGTTTAATACTGAACACTGAAGCTTTCTTT
>TRBD1|TRBJ1-5|-|TRBV28
CASSPPGTVTLPQHF
TGTGCCAGCAGTCCCCCCGGGACAGTCACCTTGCCCCAGCATTTT
>-|TRBJ1-3|-|TRBV6-6
CASSHGGRGNTIYF
TGTGCCAGCAGTCACGGGGGGCGCGGAAACACCATATATTTT
>-|TRBJ2-3|-|TRBV28
CASALAAAGGTDTQYF
TGTGCCAGCGCATTGGCCGCGGCAGGGGGCACAGATACGCAGTATTTT
>-|TRBJ2-7|-|TRBV11-3
CASSLGAAATNYPHEQYF
TGTGCCAGCAGCTTAGGGGCCGCCGCGACGAACTACCCCCACGAGCAGTACTTC
>-|TRBJ1-4|-|TRBV7-2
CASSLPQTAELFF
TGTGCCAGCAGCTTACCTCAGACTGCAGAACTGTTTTTT
>TRBD1|TRBJ2-5|-|TRBV5-4
CASSLDGQGSWGTQYF
TGTGCCAGCAGCTTGGACGGACAGGGCTCCTGGGGGACCCAGTACTTC
>-|TRBJ1-1|-|TRBV7-6
CASSAGGAGTEAFF
TGTGCCAGCAGCGCAGGAGGGGCGGGCACTGAAGCTTTCTTT
>-|TRBJ2-3|-|TRBV6-1
CASSEVVGTDTQYF
TGTGCCAGCAGTGAAGTGGTGGGGACAGATACGCAGTATTTT
>-|TRBJ2-3|-|TRBV7-3
CASSSMATDTQYF
TGTGCCAGCAGCTCCATGGCCACAGATACGCAGTATTTT
>-|TRBJ2-7|-|TRBV5-3
CARSRNHSGYEQYF
TGTGCCAGAAGCCGAAACCATAGCGGCTACGAGCAGTACTTC
>TRBD2|TRBJ2-1|-|TRBV4-3
CASSQEELAGGGNEQFF
TGCGCCAGCAGCCAAGAGGAACTAGCGGGAGGGGGGAATGAGCAGTTCTTC
>-|TRBJ1-2|-|TRBV19
CASRMGLGDGYTF
TGTGCCAGTAGAATGGGTCTGGGGGATGGCTACACCTTC
>TRBD1|TRBJ2-7|-|TRBV5-6
CASSLIGTGLYEQYF
TGTGCCAGCAGCTTGATTGGGACAGGGCTCTACGAGCAGTACTTC
>-|TRBJ1-1|few|TRBV10-3
CAIIKTGLNTEAFF
TGTGCCATCATTAAGACAGGTTTGAACACTGAAGCTTTCTTT
>TRBD2|TRBJ2-7|-|TRBV6-6
CASSNPGLADYEQYF
TGTGCCAGCAGCAACCCGGGACTAGCGGACTACGAGCAGTACTTC
>-|TRBJ2-7|few|TRBV30
CAWSPGGATYEQYF
TGTGCCTGGAGCCCAGGTGGGGCCACCTACGAGCAGTACTTC
>-|TRBJ1-2|-|TRBV19
CASSLPERQNYGYTF
TGTGCCAGTAGTCTTCCCGAAAGACAGAACTATGGCTACACCTTC
>-|TRBJ1-1|-|TRBV6-1
CASSEGTEAFF
TGTGCCAGCAGTGAAGGGACTGAAGCTTTCTTT
>-|TRBJ2-5|-|TRBV11-2
CASSPGHQETQYF
TGTGCCAGCAGCCCAGGCCACCAAGAGACCCAGTACTTC
>-|TRBJ1-2|-|TRBV5-4
CASSLRTMYGYTF
TGTGCCAGCAGCTTGCGGACAATGTATGGCTACACCTTC
>-|TRBJ2-3|-|TRBV9
CASSGTLGQSTDTQYF
TGTGCCAGCAGCGGCACCCTCGGACAGAGCACAGATACGCAGTATTTT
>TRBD1|TRBJ2-5|-|TRBV5-1
CASSSEGQATQETQYF
TGCGCCAGCAGCTCCGAGGGACAGGCTACTCAAGAGACCCAGTACTTC
>-|TRBJ2-6|-|TRBV29-1
CSVDSESGANVLTF
TGCAGCGTTGATTCCGAGTCTGGGGCCAACGTCCTGACTTTC
>-|TRBJ2-1|-|TRBV28
CASITAVVNEQFF
TGTGCCAGCATCACGGCCGTGGTCAATGAGCAGTTCTTC
>-|TRBJ1-5|-|TRBV15
CATSRERNQPQHF
TGTGCCACCAGCAGGGAGCGCAATCAGCCCCAGCATTTT
>TRBD2|TRBJ2-7|-|TRBV28
CASSLPSGMYEQYF
TGTGCCAGCAGTTTACCTAGCGGGATGTACGAGCAGTACTTC
>-|TRBJ1-1|few|TRBV5-1
CASSYSVGGNTEAFF
TGCGCCAGCAGCTACAGCGTGGGTGGTAACACTGAAGCTTTCTTT
>TRBD1|TRBJ2-2|once|TRBV28
CASSPRPGQGLLNTGELFF
TGTGCCAGCAGTCCTAGGCCGGGACAGGGATTATTGAACACCGGGGAGCTGTTTTTT
>-|TRBJ2-5|once|TRBV9
CASSVGLSGETQYF
TGTGCCAGCAGCGTAGGATTGAGTGGAGAGACCCAGTACTTC
>TRBD1|TRBJ1-2|-|TRBV9
CASSAAWGQGAGYTF
TGTGCCAGCAGCGCAGCATGGGGACAGGGGGCCGGCTACACCTTC
>TRBD1|TRBJ1-1|-|TRBV6-1
CASSEATGWYTEAFF
TGTGCCAGCAGTGAAGCGACAGGGTGGTACACTGAAGCTTTCTTT
>TRBD2|TRBJ2-3|-|TRBV25-1
CASSEGRGGLTDTQYF
TGTGCCAGCAGTGAAGGGCGGGGGGGACTCACAGATACGCAGTATTTT
>-|TRBJ2-7|-|TRBV5-8
CASSLARSGGRNTYEQYF
TGTGCCAGCAGCTTGGCCCGCTCGGGGGGCCGGAATACCTACGAGCAGTACTTC
>-|TRBJ1-1|few|TRBV7-9
CASSASGANTEAFF
TGTGCCAGCAGCGCTTCCGGGGCGAACACTGAAGCTTTCTTT
>TRBD2|TRBJ2-2|-|TRBV5-6
CASRLSGSNTGELFF
TGTGCCAGCAGACTTAGCGGGAGTAACACCGGGGAGCTGTTTTTT
>TRBD2|TRBJ2-3|-|TRBV9
CASSVGGGSSTDTQYF
TGTGCCAGCAGCGTAGGAGGCGGGAGTTCAACAGATACGCAGTATTTT
>-|TRBJ2-7|-|TRBV5-1
CASSLEGGVDEQYF
TGCGCCAGCAGCTTGGAGGGTGGGGTAGACGAGCAGTACTTC
>-|TRBJ2-5|-|TRBV4-1
CASSQGDWETQYF
TGCGCCAGCAGCCAAGGGGATTGGGAGACCCAGTACTTC
>-|TRBJ1-2|-|TRBV11-1
CASSPEGDTYGYTF
TGTGCCAGCAGCCCAGAGGGGGACACCTATGGCTACACCTTC
>-|TRBJ2-2|-|TRBV10-3
CAIRTGSGELFF
TGTGCCATCAGAACAGGCTCCGGGGAGCTGTTTTTT
>TRBD1|TRBJ1-1|-|TRBV4-1
CASSPYRGNTEAFF
TGCGCCAGCAGCCCATACAGGGGGAACACTGAAGCTTTCTTT
>-|TRBJ2-1|once|TRBV4-2
CASSRSASAAYNEQFF
TGTGCCAGCAGCCGCTCTGCTAGCGCCGCCTACAATGAGCAGTTCTTC